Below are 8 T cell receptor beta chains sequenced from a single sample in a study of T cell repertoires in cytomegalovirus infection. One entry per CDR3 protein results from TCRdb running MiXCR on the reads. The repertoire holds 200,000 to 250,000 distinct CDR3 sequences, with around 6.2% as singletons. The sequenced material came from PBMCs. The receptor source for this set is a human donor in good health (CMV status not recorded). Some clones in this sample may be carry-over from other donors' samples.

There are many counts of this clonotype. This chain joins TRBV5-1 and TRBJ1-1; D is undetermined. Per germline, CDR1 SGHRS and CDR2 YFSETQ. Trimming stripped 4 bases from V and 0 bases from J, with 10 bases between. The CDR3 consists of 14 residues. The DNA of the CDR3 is TGCGCCAGCAGCCCATCCAGCCTGAACACTGAAGCTTTCTTT. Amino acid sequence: CASSPSSLNTEAFF.

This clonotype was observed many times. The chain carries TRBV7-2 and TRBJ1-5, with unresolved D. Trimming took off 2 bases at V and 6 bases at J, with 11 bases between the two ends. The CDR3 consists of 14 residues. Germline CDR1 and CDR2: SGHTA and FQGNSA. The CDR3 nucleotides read TGTGCCAGCAGCTTATTTGAGAGGGTTCAGCCCCAGCATTTT. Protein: CASSLFERVQPQHF. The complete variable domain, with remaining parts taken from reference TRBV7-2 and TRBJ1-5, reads GAGVSQSPSNKVTEKGKDVELRCDPISGHTALYWYRQSLGQGLEFLIYFQGNSAPDKSGLPSDRFSAERTGGSVSTLTIQRTQQEDSAVYLCASSLFERVQPQHFGDGTRLSIL.

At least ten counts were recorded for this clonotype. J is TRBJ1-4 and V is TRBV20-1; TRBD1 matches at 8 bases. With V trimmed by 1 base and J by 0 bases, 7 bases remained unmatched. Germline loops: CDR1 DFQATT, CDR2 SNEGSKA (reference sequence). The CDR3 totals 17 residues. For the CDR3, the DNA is TGCAGTGCTAGAGGGGGGGGACAGGCAGCAACTAATGAAAAACTGTTTTTT. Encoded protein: CSARGGGQAATNEKLFF.

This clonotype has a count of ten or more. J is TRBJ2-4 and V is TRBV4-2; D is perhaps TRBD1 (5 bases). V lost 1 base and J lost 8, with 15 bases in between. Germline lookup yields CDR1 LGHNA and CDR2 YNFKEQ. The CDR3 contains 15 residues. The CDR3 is CASSQVAARVDIQYF. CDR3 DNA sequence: TGTGCCAGCAGCCAAGTTGCGGCCAGGGTGGACATTCAGTACTTC.

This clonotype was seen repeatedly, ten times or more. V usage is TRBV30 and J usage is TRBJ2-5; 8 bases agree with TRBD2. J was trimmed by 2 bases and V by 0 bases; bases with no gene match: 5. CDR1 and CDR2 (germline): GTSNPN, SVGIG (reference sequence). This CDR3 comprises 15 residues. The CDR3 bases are TGTGCCTGGAGTGTACCAAGCGGGGGACAAGAGACCCAGTACTTC. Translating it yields CAWSVPSGGQETQYF. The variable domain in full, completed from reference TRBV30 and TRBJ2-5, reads SQTIHQWPATLVQPVGSPLSLECTVEGTSNPNLYWYRQAAGRGLQLLFYSVGIGQISSEVPQNLSASRPQDRQFILSSKKLLLSDSGFYLCAWSVPSGGQETQYFGPGTRLLVL.

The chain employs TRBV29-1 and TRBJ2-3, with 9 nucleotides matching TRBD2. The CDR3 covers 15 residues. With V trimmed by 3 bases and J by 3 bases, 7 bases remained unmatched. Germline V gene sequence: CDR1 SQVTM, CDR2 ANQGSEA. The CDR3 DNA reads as TGCAGCGTTGATGGGGCTAGCGGGGATACAGATACGCAGTATTTT. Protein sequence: CSVDGASGDTDTQYF.

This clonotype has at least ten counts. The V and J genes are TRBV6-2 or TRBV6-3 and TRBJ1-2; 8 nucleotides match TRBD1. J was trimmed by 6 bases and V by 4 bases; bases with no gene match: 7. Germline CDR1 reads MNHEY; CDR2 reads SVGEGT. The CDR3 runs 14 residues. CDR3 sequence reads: CASSFRTGTHGYTF. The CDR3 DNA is TGTGCCAGCAGTTTCAGGACAGGGACGCATGGCTACACCTTC.

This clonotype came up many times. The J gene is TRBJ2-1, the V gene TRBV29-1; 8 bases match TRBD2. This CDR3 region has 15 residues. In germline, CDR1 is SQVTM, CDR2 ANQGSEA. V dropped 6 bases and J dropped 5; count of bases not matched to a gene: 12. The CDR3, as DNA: TGCAGCGTGGAGAACGGGGGGGCCAGAGACAATGAGCAGTTCTTC. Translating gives CSVENGGARDNEQFF.